This T cell receptor beta chain was documented in a study of blood T cell repertoires in COVID-19. Methods used by the authors: For nucleated cells, counts were estimated from reference gene primer amplification. Sequencing used immunoSEQ multiplex PCR; TCRdb keeps in-frame clones, though not all of them. V, J and clone size reflect that table, while D and trimming were determined from the DNA. The table includes around 240,000 clones, 70% to 90% detected once. Sample: peripheral blood. The receptor comes from a woman in her twenties or thirties who had recovered from COVID-19.

The CDR3, as DNA: TGTGCCAGCTCACCCGGGACAGGGGGCGATCAGCCCCAGCATTTT. The encoded protein is CASSPGTGGDQPQHF. The chain links TRBV18 to TRBJ1-5; TRBD1 matches 12 bases. Germline V lookup: CDR1 KGHSH, CDR2 LQKENI. V lost 3 bases, J lost 5 bases, and 2 bases stayed unmatched. The length of the CDR3 is 15 residues. Full variable domain (missing parts from reference TRBV18 and TRBJ1-5): NAGVMQNPRHLVRRRGQEARLRCSPMKGHSHVYWYRQLPEEGLKFMVYLQKENIIDESGMPKERFSAEFPKEGPSILRIQQVVRGDSAAYFCASSPGTGGDQPQHFGDGTRLSIL.